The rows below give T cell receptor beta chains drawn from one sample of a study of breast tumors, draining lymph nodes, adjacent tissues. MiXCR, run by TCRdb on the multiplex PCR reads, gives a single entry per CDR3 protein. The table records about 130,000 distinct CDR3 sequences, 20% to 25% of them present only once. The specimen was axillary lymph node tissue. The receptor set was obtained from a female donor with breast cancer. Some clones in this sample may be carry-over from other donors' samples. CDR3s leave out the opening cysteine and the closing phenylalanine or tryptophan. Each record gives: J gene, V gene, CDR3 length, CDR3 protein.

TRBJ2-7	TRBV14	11	ASSQVRGDEQY
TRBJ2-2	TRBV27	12	ASRNLARTGELF
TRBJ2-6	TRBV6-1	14	ASSDARGSGANVLT
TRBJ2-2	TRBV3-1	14	ASSLQTSGSGGELF
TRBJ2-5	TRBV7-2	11	ASSRTIQETQY
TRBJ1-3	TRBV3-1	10	ATQEVGSTIY
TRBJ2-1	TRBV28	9	ASSLPGAPS
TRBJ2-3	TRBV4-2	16	ASSQDLAASLSTDTQY
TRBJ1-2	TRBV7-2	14	ASSSNDRGLYYGYT
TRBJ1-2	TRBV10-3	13	AISEAGQGGNSYT
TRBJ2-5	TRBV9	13	ASSPYRDRRETQY
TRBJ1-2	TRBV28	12	ASSTHRGNYGYT
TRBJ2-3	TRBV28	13	ASSPRDRSLNTQY
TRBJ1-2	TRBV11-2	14	ASSLVGTGLSGGYT
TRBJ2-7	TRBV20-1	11	SANPGALNEQY
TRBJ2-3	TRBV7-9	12	ASSFSGRADTQY
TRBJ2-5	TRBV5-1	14	ASSLAVGGTQETQY
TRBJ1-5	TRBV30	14	AWSRFGGSSNQPQH
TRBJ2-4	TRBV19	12	ASSTPGAKNIQY
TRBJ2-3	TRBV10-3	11	AIRGTMGDTQY
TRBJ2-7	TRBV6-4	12	ASSDSARRHEQY
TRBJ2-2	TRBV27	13	ASSRWEGAHGELF
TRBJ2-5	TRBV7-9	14	ASSLIAGGWQETQY
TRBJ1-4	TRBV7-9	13	ASSFGTGSNEKLF
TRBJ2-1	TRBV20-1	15	SASRDSGLGSYNEQF
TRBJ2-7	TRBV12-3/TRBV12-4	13	ASSFGTGLFYEQY
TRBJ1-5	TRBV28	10	ASRAGTAPQH
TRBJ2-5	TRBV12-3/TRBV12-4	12	ASSLALGVKTQY
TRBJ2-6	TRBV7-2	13	ASSPHRAGANVLT
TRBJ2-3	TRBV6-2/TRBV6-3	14	ASRTGLAGLADTQY
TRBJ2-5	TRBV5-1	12	ASRHGNMQETQY
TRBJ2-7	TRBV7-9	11	ASSPQNSYEQY
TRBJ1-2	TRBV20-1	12	SARVAGGEDGYT
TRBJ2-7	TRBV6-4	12	ASSDSTSGREQY
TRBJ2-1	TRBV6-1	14	ASSERAHRAYNEQF
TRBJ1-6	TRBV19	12	ASSIGGRNSPLH
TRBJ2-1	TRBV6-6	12	ASKAGGPYNEQF
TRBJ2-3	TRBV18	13	ASSSGQGGTDTQY
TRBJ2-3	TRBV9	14	ASSEGGGSRADTQY
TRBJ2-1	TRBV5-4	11	ASSLQQYGEQF
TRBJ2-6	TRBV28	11	ATDSSGANVLT
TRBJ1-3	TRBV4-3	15	ASSQERDSLPSNTIY
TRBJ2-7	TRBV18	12	ASSLRDRGHEQY
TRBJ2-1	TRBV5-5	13	ASSFGPNSYNEQF
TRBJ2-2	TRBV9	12	ASSVRGRAGELF
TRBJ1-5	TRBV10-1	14	ASSESGRGDNQPQH
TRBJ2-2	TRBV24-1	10	GLGGNTGELF
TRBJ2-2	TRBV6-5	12	ASTQGANTGELF
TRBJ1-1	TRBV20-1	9	SALKNTEAF
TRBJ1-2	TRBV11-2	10	ASSPTGYGYT
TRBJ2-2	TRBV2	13	ASTPGTVNTGELF
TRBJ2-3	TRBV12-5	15	ASGPGTSGREGDTQY
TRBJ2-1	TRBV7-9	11	ASTHEDYNEQF
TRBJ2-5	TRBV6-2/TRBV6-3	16	ASRLHPPSGVGRETQY
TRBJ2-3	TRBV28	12	ASSFYRGRDTQY
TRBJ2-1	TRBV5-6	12	ASSLVDRVDEQF